This T cell receptor (beta chain) stems from a study of OX40 agonist ivuxolimab in advanced cancers. Study overall: Patients received intravenous ivuxolimab every 2 weeks at 0.01 to 10 mg/kg. Those treated in dose escalation had hepatocellular carcinoma, melanoma, renal cell cancer or head and neck cancer.

The length of the CDR3 is 14 residues. V dropped 4 bases and J dropped 2 bases, with 9 bases sitting between them. Germline-derived CDR1 and CDR2 are SEHNR and FQNEAQ (reference sequence). Libraries were prepared by immunoSEQ multiplex PCR; TCRdb keeps only in-frame clonotypes and omits some of them. The table lists more than 70,000 clones, 65% to 90% of them singletons. Worth noting for this clone: Its antigen is not known.

General study results and limits: Average numbers of expanded clones were greater in CD8+ T cells than in CD4+.

This chain links TRBV7-9 with TRBJ1-5; D is possibly TRBD1 (6 bases). This specimen was CD4+ or CD8+ T cells sorted from blood, taken in a trial of the OX40 agonist ivuxolimab. The origin of this receptor is an adult with an advanced solid tumor such as melanoma, head and neck, liver or kidney cancer. This CDR3 is CASSSGAGNQPQHF. CDR3 nucleotides: TGTGCCAGCAGCTCAGGGGCTGGCAATCAGCCCCAGCATTTT.